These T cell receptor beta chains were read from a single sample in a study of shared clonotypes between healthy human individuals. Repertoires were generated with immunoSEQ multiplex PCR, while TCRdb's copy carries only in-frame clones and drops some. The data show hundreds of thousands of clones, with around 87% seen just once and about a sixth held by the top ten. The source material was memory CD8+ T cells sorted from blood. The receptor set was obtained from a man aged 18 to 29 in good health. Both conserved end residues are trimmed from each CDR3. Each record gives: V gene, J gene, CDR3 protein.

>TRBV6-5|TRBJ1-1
ASRFRDRATEAF
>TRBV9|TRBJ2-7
ASSVGTSGGPYEQY
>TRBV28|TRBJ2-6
ASSFGQGGISGANVLT
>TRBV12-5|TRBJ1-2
ASGFGGDGYT
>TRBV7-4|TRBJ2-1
ASSLPQTRWAYNEQF
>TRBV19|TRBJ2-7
ASSFPGQGYYEQY
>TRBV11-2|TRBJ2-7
ASSETGGAPYEQY
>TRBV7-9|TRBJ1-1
ASSLLGLTEAF
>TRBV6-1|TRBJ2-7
ASSEKVIDYEQY
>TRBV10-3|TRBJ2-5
AISDGQQETQY
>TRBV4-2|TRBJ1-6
ASSPRQVNNSPLH